What follows are 5 T cell receptor beta chains derived from one specimen sequenced in a study of cytomegalovirus exposure and HLA in healthy donors. With 60 Vbeta and 13 Jbeta primers, the PCR was carried out. The assay was immunoSEQ multiplex PCR, and TCRdb's table has in-frame clones only and misses some. The sample has 55,000 or so clones. Sequenced sample: PBMCs. The receptors shown here come from a woman in her forties or fifties in good health and CMV-seropositive.

The genes are TRBV6-5 and TRBJ2-7, with 8 bases identical to TRBD2. The CDR3 extends over 14 amino acids. Germline V gene data show CDR1 as MNHEY and CDR2 as SVGAGI. Trimming removed 6 bases from V and 0 bases from J; junction bases left unmatched: 4. The CDR3 DNA reads as TGTGCCAGCAGACGCGGACTAGCCTCCTACGAGCAGTACTTC. This codes for CASRRGLASYEQYF.

The chain uses TRBV19 and TRBJ2-1; 10 bases align to TRBD1. Germline V gene sequence: CDR1 LNHDA, CDR2 SQIVND (reference sequence). The junction had 4 bases not matched to a gene; V was cut back by 4 bases and J by 4 bases. This CDR3 contains 15 residues. The DNA for the CDR3 is TGTGCCAGTAGTACGGGACAGGGGTTATACAATGAGCAGTTCTTC. Translating gives CASSTGQGLYNEQFF.

This chain links TRBV11-2 with TRBJ2-7; 7 nucleotides align to TRBD1. After removal of 5 bases from V and 4 bases from J, the junction contained 8 bases not matched to a gene. Germline CDR1 reads SGHAT; CDR2 reads FQNNGV. The CDR3 is 14 amino acids. The CDR3, as DNA: TGTGCCAGCAGCGCCGGGACAGTACTTTACGAGCAGTACTTC. It yields the protein CASSAGTVLYEQYF.

The V call is TRBV28, the J call TRBJ2-1; 8 bases are a match to TRBD1. The ends lost 6 bases at V and 6 bases at J; junction bases unmatched: 10. The CDR3 is made up of 15 amino acids. Per the germline V gene, CDR1 is MDHEN and CDR2 is SYDVKM. CDR3: CASRTGQGRGNEQFF. The CDR3 nucleotides read TGTGCCAGCAGAACTGGACAGGGAAGGGGCAATGAGCAGTTCTTC.

The CDR3 nucleotides read TGTGCCAGCTCACACCTCGACGCTTTAGCGGCAGAGACCCAGTACTTC. Amino acids: CASSHLDALAAETQYF. The chain uses TRBV18 and TRBJ2-5; TRBD2 is a possible D gene (6 bases). Trimming pared 4 bases from V and 4 bases from J, leaving 19 bases between. Germline CDR1 and CDR2: KGHSH and LQKENI. The CDR3 has 16 residues.